The text below deals with one T cell receptor beta chain. The data derive from a study of shared clonotypes between healthy human individuals. Trimming took off 6 bases at V and 6 bases at J, with 27 bases between the two ends. This CDR3 has 17 residues. The germline CDR1 and CDR2 sequences are GTSNPN and SVGIG (reference sequence). TCRdb keeps only in-frame clones here, not all; method: immunoSEQ multiplex PCR. The repertoire holds approximately 2.1 million clones, with 80% to 95% as singletons. The chain links TRBV30 to TRBJ1-3; D possibly corresponds to TRBD1 (5 bases). The clonotype comes from a man in his late teens or twenties in good health. Some clones in this sample may be carry-over from other donors' samples. What was sequenced was naive CD4+ T cells from PBMCs. Indicated subset: CD45RA+ positively selected. The CDR3 spells CACDAHKGLSMENTIYF. In DNA, the CDR3 is TGTGCCTGCGACGCTCACAAGGGACTTTCAATGGAAAACACCATATATTTT.